Here is one TCR beta chain with its context. The junction shows a germline mismatch at one end, possibly a read error. These data come from a study of read filtering for tumor transcriptome and immune sequencing. Study-wide context: R-ISS stage counts were under 10 for I, roughly 15 for II, about seven for III. IR-seq gave about 3.5 to 10.27 million TCR reads per sample; RNA-seq gave roughly 75 to 1,400.

Sampling of bone marrow took place during active disease in every patient. The CDR3 length is 17 residues. The germline gives CDR1 SNHLY, CDR2 FYNNEI. The library was built from about 370 ng RNA with molecular barcoded adaptors for alpha/delta and beta/gamma chains. Using its own MiXCR run on the reads, TCRdb lists one record per CDR3 protein. In the table there are 48,000 or so distinct CDR3 sequences, approximately 19% of which are singletons. The clonotype was recovered from a donor at least 40 years old with multiple myeloma. The rearrangement uses TRBV2 and TRBJ2-3, with 8 bases lining up with TRBD2. The sample taken for sequencing was a population of CD138-negative cells sorted from bone marrow. The CDR3 bases are TGTGCCATCAGTGAATCCCGGGGACTAGGGGGGACAGATACGCAGTATTTT. Encoded protein: CAISESRGLGGTDTQYF.